This entry lists 27 T cell receptor beta chains sequenced from one sample in a study of blood T cells in healthy people across ages. PCR was performed a second time for about 6 to 12 cycles using a sample-barcoded 5' primer and a J-beta primer mix. TCRdb re-called the 5' RACE reads through MiXCR, storing one row per CDR3 protein. The sample records 700,000 to 1,000,000 distinct CDR3 sequences, around 45% being singletons. Sequencing used blood. Source of these receptors: a man between 60 and 75 years old in good health.

The V and J genes are TRBV6-5 and TRBJ2-7; 9 bases match TRBD1. Germline CDR1 and CDR2: MNHEY and SVGAGI. The J segment lost 6 bases and the V segment lost 7 bases, leaving 7 bases of the junction unmatched. CDR3 length: 13 residues. CDR3 DNA sequence: TGTGCCAGCACCGGGACAGGGTACGGCGAGCAGTACTTC. Translating it yields CASTGTGYGEQYF.

The genes are TRBV12-3 or TRBV12-4 and TRBJ1-2, with 7 positions matching TRBD1. The CDR3 contains 14 residues. The V gene end was trimmed by 3 bases and the J gene end by 4 bases; junction bases not matched to a gene: 5. The CDR3 here is CASSFATGSYGYTF. The CDR3 bases are TGTGCCAGCAGTTTTGCGACAGGGTCCTATGGCTACACCTTC.

The V call is TRBV6-1, the J call TRBJ2-3; no clear D. Germline assignment: CDR1 MNHNS and CDR2 SASEGT. CDR3 length: 15 amino acids. V was cut by 6 bases and J by 2 bases, with 15 bases left in between. CDR3: CASSSDHLITDTQYF. CDR3 DNA: TGTGCCAGCAGCTCGGACCACTTAATCACAGATACGCAGTATTTT.

The CDR3 nucleotides are TGTGCCAGCAGTGGGGGGAGATCTGTCCCCAAAAACATTCAGTACTTC. Amino acids: CASSGGRSVPKNIQYF. The chain is built from TRBV2 and TRBJ2-4; D is perhaps TRBD1 or TRBD2 (5 bases each). Germline assignment: CDR1 SNHLY and CDR2 FYNNEI. V lost 4 bases and J 2 bases, leaving 15 bases between the germline ends. The CDR3 covers 16 residues.

This clonotype has a handful of counts. The chain employs TRBV6-2 or TRBV6-3 and TRBJ2-5; TRBD2 might be the D (6 bases). The V and J ends lost 0 bases and 5 bases respectively, with 13 bases between them. The CDR3 has 15 amino acids. The germline CDR1 and CDR2 sequences are MNHEY and SVGEGT. The CDR3 loop reads CASSYSRRGWETQYF. The CDR3 DNA follows: TGTGCCAGCAGTTACTCGAGGAGGGGCTGGGAGACCCAGTACTTC.

The V call is TRBV2, the J call TRBJ2-1; 14 bases align to TRBD2. The CDR3 totals 17 residues. Germline CDR1 reads SNHLY; CDR2 reads FYNNEI. Trimming took 0 bases from V and 7 from J; bases not matched to a gene: 5. Here the CDR3 reads CASSEARLAGGLNEQFF. In DNA form, the CDR3 reads TGTGCCAGCAGTGAAGCGCGACTAGCGGGGGGGCTGAATGAGCAGTTCTTC.

The chain carries TRBV3-1 and TRBJ2-7; D is possibly TRBD1 or TRBD2 (5 bases each). V was pared by 1 base and J by 2 bases, with 12 bases between. The CDR3 sequence is 15 residues long. Germline V CDR1 and CDR2: LGHDT, YNNKEL (reference sequence). In DNA form, the CDR3 reads TGTGCCAGCAGCCAAGCTTCCGGGACGGCCTACGAGCAGTACTTC. It translates to CASSQASGTAYEQYF.

This clonotype showed up just a few times. V is TRBV27 and J is TRBJ1-2, with 7 positions matching TRBD1. Germline V gene sequence: CDR1 MNHEY, CDR2 SMNVEV (reference sequence). The CDR3 sequence is 16 residues long. With V trimmed by 0 bases and J by 9 bases, 13 bases remained unmatched. This CDR3 is CASSLSRNRDRNSYTF. CDR3 sequence (DNA): TGTGCCAGCAGTTTATCCCGAAACCGGGACAGAAATAGCTACACCTTC.

In the case of this clonotype: A much larger clone differs from this one at a single base, so this may be a read error. The rearrangement links TRBV6-5 to TRBJ2-5, with D possibly matching TRBD2 (5 bases). Germline V gives CDR1 MNHEY, CDR2 SVGAGI. This CDR3 region has 16 residues. In DNA form, the CDR3 reads TGTGCCTGCAGTTACTTGCCTAGCCGGGGCCAAGAGACCCAGTACTTC. Protein product: CACSYLPSRGQETQYF.

As for this clonotype: A read error may be the cause here, since a much bigger clone is one base away. The gene calls are TRBV20-1 and TRBJ2-7; 14 nucleotides line up with TRBD2. V shed 5 bases, J shed 7 bases, and the junction held 7 bases outside the gene matches. Germline loops: CDR1 DFQATT, CDR2 SNEGSKA (reference sequence). The CDR3 covers 14 residues. CDR3 nucleotide sequence: TGCAGTGCTCCGGGACTAGCGGGGGTCTATGAGCAGTACTTC. Protein sequence: CSAPGLAGVYEQYF.

About this clonotype itself: The junction shows a germline mismatch at one end, possibly a read error. The chain combines TRBV20-1 with TRBJ2-5; D not certain. Germline V gives CDR1 DFQATT, CDR2 SNEGSKA (reference sequence). This CDR3 is built from 11 residues. CDR3 bases: TGCAGTGCCAGAGGTTTGGAGACCCAGTACTTC. Its translation is CSARGLETQYF.

This clonotype occurred a few times. The chain has TRBV6-2 or TRBV6-3 and TRBJ2-3, with no clear D. Germline V lookup: CDR1 MNHEY, CDR2 SVGEGT. This CDR3 has 15 amino acids. The V gene lost 5 bases and the J gene lost 1 base, with 13 bases spanning the gap. CDR3 protein: CASSDRHKGTDTQYF. The CDR3 nucleotides read TGTGCCAGCAGTGACCGACACAAGGGCACAGATACGCAGTATTTT.

The rearrangement uses TRBV11-2 and TRBJ2-5; 11 bases match TRBD2. This CDR3 spans 14 amino acids. V trimming: 5 bases; J trimming: 5 bases; junction bases outside the gene matches: 4. CDR1 and CDR2 (germline): SGHAT, FQNNGV. The CDR3 protein is CASSKRTSGETQYF. In DNA form, the CDR3 reads TGTGCCAGCAGCAAACGGACTAGCGGGGAGACCCAGTACTTC.

This chain joins TRBV6-5 and TRBJ2-5, with D maybe TRBD2 (5 bases). Trimming shortened V by 2 bases and J by 4 bases, and 11 bases separated the two germline ends. The germline gives CDR1 MNHEY, CDR2 SVGAGI. The CDR3 has 14 residues. The CDR3 bases are TGTGCCAGCAGTTACGAATTCGGGGTAGAGACCCAGTACTTC. It yields the protein CASSYEFGVETQYF.

The V and J genes are TRBV5-6 and TRBJ2-1, with D tentatively TRBD1 or TRBD2 (5 bases each). With 0 bases removed from V and 6 bases from J, the gap between germline ends came to 16 bases. CDR1 and CDR2 (germline): SGHDT, YYEEEE. The CDR3 consists of 16 residues. The CDR3 loop reads CASSLDVGEIFNEQFF. The CDR3 DNA sequence: TGTGCCAGCAGCTTGGATGTGGGGGAGATCTTCAATGAGCAGTTCTTC. Variable domain in full (rest from reference TRBV5-6 and TRBJ2-1): DAGVTQSPTHLIKTRGQQVTLRCSPKSGHDTVSWYQQALGQGPQFIFQYYEEEERQRGNFPDRFSGHQFPNYSSELNVNALLLGDSALYLCASSLDVGEIFNEQFFGPGTRLTVL.

Written as DNA, the CDR3 is TGTGCCACCCTGTTAAACGGTATACGTGGGACAGCAAGTAATGGGCAGTACTTC. The encoded protein is CATLLNGIRGTASNGQYF. The V call is TRBV6-1, the J call TRBJ2-5, with 7 bases fitting TRBD1. The germline CDR1 and CDR2 sequences are MNHNS and SASEGT. The CDR3 is 18 amino acids. The trim removed 10 bases at V and 11 bases at J, leaving 31 bases unmatched.

The rearrangement links TRBV5-6 to TRBJ2-7; possibly TRBD1 for D (6 bases). The V gene's germline CDR1 is SGHDT and CDR2 YYEEEE. Trimming removed 2 bases from V and 5 bases from J, with 14 bases in between. The CDR3 length is 14 residues. CDR3: CASSFWGRKDEQYF. For the CDR3, the DNA is TGTGCCAGCAGCTTTTGGGGGCGGAAGGACGAGCAGTACTTC.

This clonotype was counted only a few times. The chain carries TRBV5-1 and TRBJ2-5, with D possibly matching TRBD2 (6 bases). The J call may not be correct, given that the DNA end is closer to TRBJ2-7. CDR1 and CDR2 from the germline V gene are SGHRS and YFSETQ. There are 13 residues in the CDR3. The CDR3 bases are TGCGCCAGCAGCTTGGGAAACGGGGGCGAGCAGTACTTC. This encodes CASSLGNGGEQYF.

The gene calls are TRBV19 and TRBJ1-1, with unresolved D. Germline CDR1 LNHDA, CDR2 SQIVND (reference sequence). The CDR3 totals 13 residues. V was shortened by 7 bases and J by 3 bases, with 12 bases between the two germline ends. CDR3 bases: TGTGCCAGTACAAGGCTTGGGTACACTGAAGCTTTCTTT. It is translated as CASTRLGYTEAFF.

The chain has TRBV7-2 and TRBJ2-2; perhaps D is TRBD1 or TRBD2 (5 bases each). V lost 6 bases and J lost 5, with 7 bases in between. The CDR3 is 12 amino acids. Looked up from germline, CDR1 is SGHTA and CDR2 is FQGNSA. CDR3 sequence: CASSWGTGELFF. For the CDR3, the DNA is TGTGCCAGCAGTTGGGGGACCGGGGAGCTGTTTTTT.

The chain joins TRBV6-5 to TRBJ1-6, with D perhaps matching TRBD1 (6 bases). Germline values: CDR1 MNHEY, CDR2 SVGAGI. The CDR3 runs 15 residues. The V and J ends lost 6 bases and 10 bases respectively, with 19 bases between them. The DNA of the CDR3 is TGTGCCAGCAGCCTAACGTCACCAGGGGAGTCACCCCTCCACTTT. This translates into CASSLTSPGESPLHF.

The V call is TRBV6-6, the J call TRBJ2-1; tentative D call: TRBD1 (5 bases). Trimming left V 8 bases short and J 2 bases short, with 10 bases between. The CDR3 is made up of 13 amino acids. Germline CDR1 and CDR2: MNHNY and SVGAGI (reference sequence). CDR3 protein: CASGARTYNEQFF. DNA for the CDR3: TGTGCCAGCGGGGCAAGGACCTACAATGAGCAGTTCTTC.

This sequence joins TRBV7-2 and TRBJ2-3; 10 positions match TRBD1. This CDR3 has 16 residues. Germline CDR1 is SGHTA and CDR2 is FQGNSA. With 7 bases clipped from V and 4 bases from J, the junction kept 11 bases outside the gene matches. The CDR3 sequence is CASTKISGQGPDTQYF. The DNA for the CDR3 is TGTGCCAGCACCAAAATTTCGGGACAGGGGCCAGATACGCAGTATTTT.

In nucleotides, the CDR3 is TGTGCCAGCAGCTTAACCCAGGGGAACACTGAAGCTTTCTTT. Protein sequence: CASSLTQGNTEAFF. The chain links TRBV7-3 to TRBJ1-1, with D possibly TRBD1 on 5 matching bases. V lost 0 bases to trimming and J lost 1 base, with 6 bases between them. Germline V gene lookup returns CDR1 SGHTA and CDR2 FQGTGA. This CDR3 comprises 14 residues.

This clonotype was detected only a few times. V and J are TRBV2 and TRBJ2-6; 7 positions agree with TRBD2. Germline V CDR1 and CDR2: SNHLY, FYNNEI. Trimming removed 8 bases from V and 2 bases from J; junction bases left unmatched: 9. The CDR3 has 16 residues. For the CDR3, the DNA is TGTGCCAGCTTGCAGGGAGGGAGTCCTGGGGCCAACGTCCTGACTTTC. This gives the protein CASLQGGSPGANVLTF.

The chain couples TRBV2 to TRBJ1-5; 10 bases fit TRBD1. V shed 6 bases, J shed 1 base, and the junction held 6 bases outside the gene matches. Looked up from germline, CDR1 is SNHLY and CDR2 is FYNNEI. The CDR3 consists of 16 residues. For the CDR3, the DNA is TGTGCCAGCAGAGATGGACAGGGGGGAAGCAATCAGCCCCAGCATTTT. This codes for CASRDGQGGSNQPQHF. Full variable domain (rest looked up from reference TRBV2 and TRBJ1-5): EPEVTQTPSHQVTQMGQEVILRCVPISNHLYFYWYRQILGQKVEFLVSFYNNEISEKSEIFDDQFSVERPDGSNFTLKIRSTKLEDSAMYFCASRDGQGGSNQPQHFGDGTRLSIL.

This clonotype was observed a handful of times. J is TRBJ2-7 and V is TRBV10-2, with 13 bases that match TRBD2. J was trimmed by 1 base and V by 6 bases; bases with no gene match: 9. The CDR3 sequence is 17 residues long. The germline V gene encodes CDR1 WSHSY and CDR2 SAAADI. Here the CDR3 DNA reads TGCGCCAGCAGCCTGGGACTAGCGGGGTCAAGATCCTACGAGCAGTACTTC. As protein: CASSLGLAGSRSYEQYF.